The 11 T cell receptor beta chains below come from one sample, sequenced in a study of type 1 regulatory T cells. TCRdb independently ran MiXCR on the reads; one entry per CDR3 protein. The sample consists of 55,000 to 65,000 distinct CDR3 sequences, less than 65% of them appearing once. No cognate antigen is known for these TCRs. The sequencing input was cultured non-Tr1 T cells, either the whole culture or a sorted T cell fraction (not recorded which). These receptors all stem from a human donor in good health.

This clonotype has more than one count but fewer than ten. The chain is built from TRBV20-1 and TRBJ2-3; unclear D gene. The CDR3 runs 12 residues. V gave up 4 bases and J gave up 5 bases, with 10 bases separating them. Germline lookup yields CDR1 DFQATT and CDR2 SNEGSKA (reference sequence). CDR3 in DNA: TGCAGTGCTATTCCCTCTGGAGATACGCAGTATTTT. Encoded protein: CSAIPSGDTQYF.

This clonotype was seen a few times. CDR3 bases: TGTGCCAGCAGCCGATCGAGGGCCTCGTCCTACAATGAGCAGTTCTTC. It is translated as CASSRSRASSYNEQFF. The gene calls are TRBV6-2 or TRBV6-3 and TRBJ2-1, with TRBD2 as a possible D gene (5 bases). The germline CDR1 and CDR2 sequences are MNHEY and SVGEGT. The CDR3 loop spans 16 amino acids. V lost 6 bases, J lost 1 base, and 16 bases lay in between.

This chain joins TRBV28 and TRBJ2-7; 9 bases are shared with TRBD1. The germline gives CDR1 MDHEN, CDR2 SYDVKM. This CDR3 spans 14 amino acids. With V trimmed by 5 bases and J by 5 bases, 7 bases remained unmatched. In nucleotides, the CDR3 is TGTGCCAGCAGTCGAGGGACAGGGCGGGACGAGCAGTACTTC. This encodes CASSRGTGRDEQYF.

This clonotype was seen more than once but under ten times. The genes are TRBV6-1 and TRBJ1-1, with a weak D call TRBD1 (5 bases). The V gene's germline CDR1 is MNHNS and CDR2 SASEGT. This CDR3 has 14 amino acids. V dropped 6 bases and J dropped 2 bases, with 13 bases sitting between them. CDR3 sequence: CASSRGTSNTEAFF. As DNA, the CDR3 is TGTGCCAGCAGCAGAGGGACTTCAAACACTGAAGCTTTCTTT.

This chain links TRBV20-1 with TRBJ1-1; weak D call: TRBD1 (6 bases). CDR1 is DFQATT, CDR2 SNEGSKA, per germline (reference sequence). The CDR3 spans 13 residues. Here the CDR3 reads CGAQQGRSTEAFF. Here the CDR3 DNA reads TGCGGCGCGCAACAGGGAAGGAGTACTGAAGCTTTCTTT.

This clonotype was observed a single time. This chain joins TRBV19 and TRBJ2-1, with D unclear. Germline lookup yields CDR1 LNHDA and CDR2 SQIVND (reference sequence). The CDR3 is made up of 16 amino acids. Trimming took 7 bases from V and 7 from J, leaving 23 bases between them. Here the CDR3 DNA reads TGTGCCAGTATTCCCAACCGCGGTCGCGGTCGGAATGAGCAGTTCTTC. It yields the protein CASIPNRGRGRNEQFF.

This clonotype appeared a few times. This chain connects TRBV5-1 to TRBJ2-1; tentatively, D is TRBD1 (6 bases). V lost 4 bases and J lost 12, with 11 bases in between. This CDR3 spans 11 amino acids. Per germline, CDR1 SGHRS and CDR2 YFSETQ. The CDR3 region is CASSEGGMQFF. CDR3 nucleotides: TGCGCCAGCAGCGAAGGGGGTATGCAGTTCTTC. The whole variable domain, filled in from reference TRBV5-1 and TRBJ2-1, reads KAGVTQTPRYLIKTRGQQVTLSCSPISGHRSVSWYQQTPGQGLQFLFEYFSETQRNKGNFPGRFSGRQFSNSRSEMNVSTLELGDSALYLCASSEGGMQFFGPGTRLTVL.

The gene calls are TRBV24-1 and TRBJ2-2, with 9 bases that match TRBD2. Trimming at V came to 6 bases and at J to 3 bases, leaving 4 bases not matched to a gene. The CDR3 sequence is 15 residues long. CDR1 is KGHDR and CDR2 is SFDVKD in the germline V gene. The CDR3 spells CATSSQREDTGELFF. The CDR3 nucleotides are TGTGCCACCAGTTCCCAGCGGGAGGACACCGGGGAGCTGTTTTTT.

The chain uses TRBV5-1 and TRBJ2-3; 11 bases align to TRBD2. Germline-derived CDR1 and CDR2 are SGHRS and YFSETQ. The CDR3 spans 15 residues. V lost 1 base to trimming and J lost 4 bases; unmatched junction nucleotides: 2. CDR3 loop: CASSLRGLAADTQYF. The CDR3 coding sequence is TGCGCCAGCAGCTTGAGGGGACTAGCGGCAGATACGCAGTATTTT. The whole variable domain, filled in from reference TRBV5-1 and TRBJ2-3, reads KAGVTQTPRYLIKTRGQQVTLSCSPISGHRSVSWYQQTPGQGLQFLFEYFSETQRNKGNFPGRFSGRQFSNSRSEMNVSTLELGDSALYLCASSLRGLAADTQYFGPGTRLTVL.

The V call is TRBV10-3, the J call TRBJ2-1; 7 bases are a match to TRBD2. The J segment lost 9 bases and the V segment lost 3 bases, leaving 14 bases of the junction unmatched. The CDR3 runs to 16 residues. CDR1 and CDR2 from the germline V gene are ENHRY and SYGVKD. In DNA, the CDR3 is TGTGCCATCAGTGACCCCGCTAGCGGTGGGCCTCTTGAGCAGTTCTTC. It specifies CAISDPASGGPLEQFF.

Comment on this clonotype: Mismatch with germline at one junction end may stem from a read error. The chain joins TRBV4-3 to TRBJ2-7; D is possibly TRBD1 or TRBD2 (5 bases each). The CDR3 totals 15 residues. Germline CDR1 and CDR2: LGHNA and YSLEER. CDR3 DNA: TGTGCCAGCAGCCAAGCGGCAGGGTCTAAGGACGAGCAGTACTTC. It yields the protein CASSQAAGSKDEQYF.